This T cell receptor (beta chain) stems from a study of OX40 agonist ivuxolimab in advanced cancers. Across the study: Age averaged about 66 years (range roughly 20 to 90), and 70% to 85% were male.

TCRdb's table, derived via immunoSEQ multiplex PCR, lists solely in-frame clones and lacks some. This repertoire shows some 38,000 clones, roughly 90% found once; its top ten account for roughly a fifth. CDR1 and CDR2 from the germline V gene are MDHEN and SYDVKM. CDR3 length: 14 residues. V lost 5 bases and J lost 0, with 8 bases in between. With autoimmune disease history or systemic immunosuppression, patients were excluded. The chain employs TRBV28 and TRBJ1-3; possibly TRBD1 for D (5 bases). Sequencing used CD4+ or CD8+ T cells sorted from blood, obtained in a trial of the OX40 agonist ivuxolimab. The receptor was isolated from an adult with an advanced solid tumor such as melanoma, head and neck, liver or kidney cancer. The CDR3 loop is CASSVGASGNTIYF. As DNA, the CDR3 is TGTGCCAGCAGTGTAGGGGCCTCTGGAAACACCATATATTTT.